The entry that follows covers one TCR beta chain sequence. Profiled with immunoSEQ multiplex PCR; TCRdb holds only in-frame clones, not every one. The sample has roughly 150,000 clones; approximately 87% are singletons. This sample is part of a study of T cell responses to AZD1222 COVID-19 vaccine. The specimen was peripheral blood, collected 28 days after the second AZD1222 dose. The sequence was obtained from an adult who received the AZD1222 COVID-19 vaccine.

The CDR3 coding sequence is TGTGCCAGCAGCTCCCGGGACAGGGTATTATCTAGCACAGATACGCAGTATTTT. This gives the protein CASSSRDRVLSSTDTQYF. V is TRBV11-2 and J is TRBJ2-3, with 9 bases matching TRBD1. The length of the CDR3 is 18 residues. Germline CDR1 and CDR2: SGHAT and FQNNGV. The V gene end was trimmed by 4 bases and the J gene end by 0 bases; junction bases not matched to a gene: 11.